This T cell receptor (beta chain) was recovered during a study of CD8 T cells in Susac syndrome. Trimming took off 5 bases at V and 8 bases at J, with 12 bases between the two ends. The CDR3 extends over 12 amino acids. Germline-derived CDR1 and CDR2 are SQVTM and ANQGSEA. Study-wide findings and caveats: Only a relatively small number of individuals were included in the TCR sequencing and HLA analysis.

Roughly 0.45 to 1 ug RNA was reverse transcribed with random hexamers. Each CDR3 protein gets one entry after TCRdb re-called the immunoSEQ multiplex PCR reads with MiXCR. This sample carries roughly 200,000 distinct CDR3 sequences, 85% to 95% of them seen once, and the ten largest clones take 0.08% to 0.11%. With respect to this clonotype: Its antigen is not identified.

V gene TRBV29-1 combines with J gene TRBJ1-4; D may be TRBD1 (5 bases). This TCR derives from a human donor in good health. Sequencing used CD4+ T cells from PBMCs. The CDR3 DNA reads TGCAGCGTTTCGGGGGAAGGAGAAAAACTGTTTTTT. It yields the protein CSVSGEGEKLFF.